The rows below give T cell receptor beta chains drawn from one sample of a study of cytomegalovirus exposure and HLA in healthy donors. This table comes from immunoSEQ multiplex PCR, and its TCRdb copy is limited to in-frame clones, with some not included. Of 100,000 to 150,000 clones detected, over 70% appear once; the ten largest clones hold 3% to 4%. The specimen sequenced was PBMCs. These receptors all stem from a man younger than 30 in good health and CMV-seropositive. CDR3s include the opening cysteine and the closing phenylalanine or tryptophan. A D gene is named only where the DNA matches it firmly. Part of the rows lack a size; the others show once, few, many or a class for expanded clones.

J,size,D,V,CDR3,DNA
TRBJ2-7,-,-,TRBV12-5,CASGNTPGQYF,TGTGCTAGTGGAAACACCCCGGGGCAGTACTTC
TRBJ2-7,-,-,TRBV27,CASSLTTVAPRYEQYF,TGTGCCAGCAGTTTAACCACGGTTGCGCCCCGCTACGAGCAGTACTTC
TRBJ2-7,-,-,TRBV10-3,CAISESTARSYEQYF,TGTGCCATCAGTGAGTCGACAGCCAGATCCTACGAGCAGTACTTC
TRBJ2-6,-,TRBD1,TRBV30,CAWSGQGDSGANVLTF,TGTGCCTGGAGTGGACAGGGAGACTCTGGGGCCAACGTCCTGACTTTC
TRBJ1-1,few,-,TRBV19,CASSIDLGRVNTEAFF,TGTGCCAGTAGTATAGATCTGGGCAGGGTGAACACTGAAGCTTTCTTT
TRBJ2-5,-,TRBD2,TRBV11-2,CASSLGSLAGALPETQYF,TGTGCCAGCAGCTTAGGGTCCCTAGCGGGAGCCCTCCCCGAGACCCAGTACTTC
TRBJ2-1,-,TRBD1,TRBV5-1,CASSPRTGSDEQFF,TGCGCCAGCAGCCCACGGACAGGGTCGGATGAGCAGTTCTTC
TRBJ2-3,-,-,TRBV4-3,CASSQELVLPTDTQYF,TGCGCCAGCAGCCAAGAACTGGTTCTGCCCACAGATACGCAGTATTTT
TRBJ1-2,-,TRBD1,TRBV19,CASSIPTGGGYTF,TGTGCCAGTAGTATCCCGACAGGGGGCGGCTACACCTTC
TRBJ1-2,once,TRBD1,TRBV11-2,CASSLVGRGPGGYTF,TGTGCCAGCAGCTTAGTGGGCAGGGGGCCTGGTGGCTACACCTTC
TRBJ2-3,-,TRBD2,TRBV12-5,CASGLTSGYTDTQYF,TGTGCTAGTGGTTTGACTAGCGGATACACAGATACGCAGTATTTT
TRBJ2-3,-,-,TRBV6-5,CASSSSGRVGADTQYF,-
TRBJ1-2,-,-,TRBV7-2,CASSSGREGGLYGYTF,TGTGCCAGCAGCTCAGGCCGGGAGGGGGGACTCTATGGCTACACCTTC
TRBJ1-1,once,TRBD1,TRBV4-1,CASSQAGLRRQGHTEAFF,TGCGCCAGCAGCCAAGCCGGGCTTCGAAGACAGGGACACACTGAAGCTTTCTTT
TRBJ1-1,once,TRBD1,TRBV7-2,CASRPRGGQRNTEAFF,TGTGCCAGCAGACCACGGGGGGGACAGCGGAACACTGAAGCTTTCTTT
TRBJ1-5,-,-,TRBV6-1,CASSGHPNQPQHF,TGTGCCAGCAGCGGACACCCCAATCAGCCCCAGCATTTT
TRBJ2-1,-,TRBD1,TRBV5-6,CASSEGQGPYNEQFF,TGTGCCAGCAGCGAGGGACAGGGCCCCTACAATGAGCAGTTCTTC
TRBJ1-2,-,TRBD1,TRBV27,CASSPSQGAPGGYTF,TGTGCCAGCAGTCCAAGCCAGGGGGCGCCGGGCGGCTACACCTTC
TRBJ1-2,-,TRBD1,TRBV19,CASSSRGTGRSYGYTF,TGTGCCAGTAGTTCCAGGGGGACAGGGAGGTCCTATGGCTACACCTTC
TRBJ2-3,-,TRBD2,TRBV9,CASSVAMGLAGGPDTQYF,TGTGCCAGCAGCGTAGCAATGGGACTAGCGGGAGGTCCAGATACGCAGTATTTT
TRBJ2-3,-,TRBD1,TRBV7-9,CASSVGTGRRSTDTQYF,TGTGCCAGCAGCGTCGGGACAGGGAGGCGTAGCACAGATACGCAGTATTTT
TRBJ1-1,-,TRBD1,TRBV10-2,CASSESWTGHPEAFF,TGCGCCAGCAGTGAGTCGTGGACAGGGCATCCTGAAGCTTTCTTT
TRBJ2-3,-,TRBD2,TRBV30,CAWSVPTSGGATDTQYF,TGTGCCTGGAGTGTACCGACTAGCGGGGGGGCAACAGATACGCAGTATTTT
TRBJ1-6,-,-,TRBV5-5,CASSLFQGNSPLHF,TGTGCCAGCAGCTTGTTCCAGGGTAATTCACCCCTCCACTTT
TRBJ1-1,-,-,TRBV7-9,CASSLFGPNENTEAFF,TGTGCCAGCAGCTTATTTGGGCCGAATGAAAACACTGAAGCTTTCTTT
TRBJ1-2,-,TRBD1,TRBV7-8,CASSLDRGRVGDGYTF,TGTGCCAGCAGCCTCGACAGGGGCCGAGTTGGTGATGGCTACACCTTC
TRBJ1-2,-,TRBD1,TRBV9,CASTPGSGGRYGYTF,TGTGCCAGCACCCCTGGGTCAGGGGGCCGCTATGGCTACACCTTC
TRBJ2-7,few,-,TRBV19,CASSRQTVRGWGGSTEQYF,TGTGCCAGTAGTAGACAAACCGTCCGAGGATGGGGAGGTTCAACCGAGCAGTACTTC
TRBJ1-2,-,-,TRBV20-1,CSARDSYGYTF,TGCAGTGCTAGAGACAGCTATGGCTACACCTTC
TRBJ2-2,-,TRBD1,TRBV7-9,CSSSPRDRGAGELFF,TGTTCCAGCAGCCCCCGGGACAGGGGTGCCGGGGAGCTGTTTTTT
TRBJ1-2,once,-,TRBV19,CASSLGGDYGYTF,TGTGCCAGTAGCCTCGGGGGGGACTATGGCTACACCTTC
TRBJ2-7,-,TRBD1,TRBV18,CASSPGQGPYEQYF,TGTGCCAGCTCACCGGGACAGGGCCCCTACGAGCAGTACTTC
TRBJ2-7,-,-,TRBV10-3,CAISESFGGAYEQYF,TGTGCCATCAGTGAGTCGTTTGGGGGGGCTTACGAGCAGTACTTC
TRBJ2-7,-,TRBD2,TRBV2,CAGASSGVGRGEQYF,TGTGCCGGAGCCTCCAGCGGGGTAGGGAGGGGCGAGCAGTACTTC
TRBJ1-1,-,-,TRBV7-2,CASSPREGLMNTEAFF,TGTGCCAGCAGCCCCCGGGAGGGCCTCATGAACACTGAAGCTTTCTTT
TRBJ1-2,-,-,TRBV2,CASSLGQASYGYTF,TGTGCCAGCAGTCTGGGGCAGGCCTCGTATGGCTACACCTTC
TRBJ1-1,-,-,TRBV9,CASSVGAGPNTEAFF,TGTGCCAGCAGCGTAGGAGCGGGGCCGAACACTGAAGCTTTCTTT
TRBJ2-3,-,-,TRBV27,CASSLTRGSDTQYF,TGTGCCAGCAGTTTAACCAGGGGCTCAGATACGCAGTATTTT
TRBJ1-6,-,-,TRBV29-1,CSAQRGDNSPLHF,TGCAGCGCCCAGCGAGGAGATAATTCACCCCTCCACTTT
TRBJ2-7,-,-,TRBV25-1,CASSRDRTAIVEQYF,TGTGCCAGCAGCCGCGACCGGACAGCTATAGTCGAGCAGTACTTC
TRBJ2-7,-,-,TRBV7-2,CASSLGTADTYEQYF,TGTGCCAGCAGCTTAGGGACAGCCGACACCTACGAGCAGTACTTC
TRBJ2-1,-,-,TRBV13,CASSISVLAYNEQFF,TGTGCCAGCAGCATTAGCGTCCTTGCCTACAATGAGCAGTTCTTC
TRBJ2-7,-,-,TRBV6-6,CASTRNRATSYEQYF,TGTGCCAGCACGAGAAACAGGGCCACATCCTACGAGCAGTACTTC
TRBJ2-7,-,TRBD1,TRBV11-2,CASSSGTGSYEQYF,TGTGCCAGCAGCTCAGGGACAGGCTCCTACGAGCAGTACTTC
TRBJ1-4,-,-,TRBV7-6,CASSAPTGRGKLFF,TGTGCCAGCAGCGCCCCGACAGGCCGCGGAAAACTGTTTTTT
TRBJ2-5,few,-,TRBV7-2,CASSLVVSLGTQYF,TGTGCCAGCAGCTTAGTGGTGTCCCTCGGGACCCAGTACTTC
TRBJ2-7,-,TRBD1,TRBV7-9,CASSSTTGQVYEQYF,TGTGCCAGCAGCTCTACCACGGGACAGGTCTACGAGCAGTACTTC
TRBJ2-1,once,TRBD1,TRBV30,CAWSGGQGYNEQFF,TGTGCCTGGAGTGGCGGACAGGGATACAATGAGCAGTTCTTC
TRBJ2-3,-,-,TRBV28,CASRRTASYTQYF,TGTGCCAGCAGACGGACAGCTTCGTATACGCAGTATTTT
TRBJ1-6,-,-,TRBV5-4,CASSLARVETDSPLHF,TGTGCCAGCAGCTTGGCCCGGGTTGAGACGGATTCACCCCTCCACTTT
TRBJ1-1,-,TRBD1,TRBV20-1,CSANRQGEAFF,TGCAGTGCAAACCGACAGGGTGAAGCTTTCTTT